This T cell receptor beta chain emerged from a study of control samples from healthy donors and cancer patients (dated by TCRdb to about 2020). Library construction relied on the immunoSEQ multiplex PCR assay. TCRdb re-hosts the immuneACCESS table, in-frame sequences only. Its copies lack some clones; in the studies checked, an unresolved V gene accounts for under half of them, and the cause for the rest is not known. The sample includes 150,000 to 200,000 clones, with over 85% observed a single time. The top ten hold around 8.5% of the sample. This clone was recorded only once. The antigen it binds to is not known. Per-base quality was not reported, and no clone a single base away is much larger than it. V drops 1 base and J drops 5 bases, leaving 6 bases in between. Measured from the cysteine to the phenylalanine, the CDR3 is 12 residues long. The read is trimmed to its CDR3 DNA, 36 bases read in frame from base 1. CDR1 and CDR2, looked up from the germline V gene (reference sequence), are LNHNV and YYDKDF.

The material sequenced was blood. The TCR comes from a woman aged 40 to 50 in good health. The sequence is built from TRBV15 and TRBJ2-7; the D gene cannot be resolved reliably. The CDR3 protein sequence reads: CATSRGKNEQYF. The DNA sequence is given as TGTGCCACCAGCAGAGGGAAAAACGAGCAGTACTTC.